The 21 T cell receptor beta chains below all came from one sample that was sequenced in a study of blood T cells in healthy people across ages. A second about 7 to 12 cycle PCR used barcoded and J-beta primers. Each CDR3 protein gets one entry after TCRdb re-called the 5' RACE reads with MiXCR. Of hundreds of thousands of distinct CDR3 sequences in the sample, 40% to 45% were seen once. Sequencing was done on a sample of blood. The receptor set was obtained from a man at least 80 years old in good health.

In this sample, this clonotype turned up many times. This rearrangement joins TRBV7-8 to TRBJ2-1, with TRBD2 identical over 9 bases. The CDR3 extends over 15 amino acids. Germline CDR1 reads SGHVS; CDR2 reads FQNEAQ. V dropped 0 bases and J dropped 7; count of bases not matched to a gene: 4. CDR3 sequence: CASSLASGGWNEQFF. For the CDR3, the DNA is TGTGCCAGCAGCTTAGCTAGCGGGGGATGGAATGAGCAGTTCTTC. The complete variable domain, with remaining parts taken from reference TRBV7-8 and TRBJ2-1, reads GAGVSQSPRYKVAKRGQDVALRCDPISGHVSLFWYQQALGQGPEFLTYFQNEAQLDKSGLPSDRFFAERPEGSVSTLKIQRTQQEDSAVYLCASSLASGGWNEQFFGPGTRLTVL.

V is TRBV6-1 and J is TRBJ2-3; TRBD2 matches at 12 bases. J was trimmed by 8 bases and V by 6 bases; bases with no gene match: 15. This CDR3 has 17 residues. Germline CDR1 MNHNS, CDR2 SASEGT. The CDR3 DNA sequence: TGTGCCAGCAGGCGACTAGCGGGAGACCAGTACGGAGCTACGCAGTATTTT. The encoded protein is CASRRLAGDQYGATQYF.

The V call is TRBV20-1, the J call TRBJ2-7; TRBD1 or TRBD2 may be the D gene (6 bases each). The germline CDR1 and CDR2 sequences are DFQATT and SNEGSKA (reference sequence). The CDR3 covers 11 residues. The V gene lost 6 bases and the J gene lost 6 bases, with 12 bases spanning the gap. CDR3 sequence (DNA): TGCAGTGCGTCACAGGGAGGCGAGCAGTACTTC. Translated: CSASQGGEQYF.

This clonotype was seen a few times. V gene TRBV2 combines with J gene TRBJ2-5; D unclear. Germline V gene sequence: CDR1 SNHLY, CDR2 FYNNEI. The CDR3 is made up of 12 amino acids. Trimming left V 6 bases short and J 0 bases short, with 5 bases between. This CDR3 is CASRQYQETQYF. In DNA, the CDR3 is TGTGCCAGCAGGCAGTACCAAGAGACCCAGTACTTC.

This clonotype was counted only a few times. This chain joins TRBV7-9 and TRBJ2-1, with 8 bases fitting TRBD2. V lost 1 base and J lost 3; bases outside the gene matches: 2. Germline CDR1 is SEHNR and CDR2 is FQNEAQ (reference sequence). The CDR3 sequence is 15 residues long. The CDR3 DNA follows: TGTGCCAGCAGCTTAGTACTAGCGGACTACAATGAGCAGTTCTTC. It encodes CASSLVLADYNEQFF.

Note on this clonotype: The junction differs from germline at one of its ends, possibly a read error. Here the CDR3 DNA reads TGTGCCAGCAGTTTAGATGCAGGTCCCCGGCATTTT. The encoded protein is CASSLDAGPRHF. The chain combines TRBV28 with TRBJ1-5; D call uncertain. The CDR3 contains 12 residues. Germline CDR1 reads MDHEN; CDR2 reads SYDVKM.

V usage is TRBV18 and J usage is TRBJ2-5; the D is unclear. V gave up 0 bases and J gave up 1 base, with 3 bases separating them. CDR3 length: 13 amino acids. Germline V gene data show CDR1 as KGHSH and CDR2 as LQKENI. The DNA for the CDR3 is TGTGCCAGCTCACCACCGTCCCAAGAGACCCAGTACTTC. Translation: CASSPPSQETQYF.

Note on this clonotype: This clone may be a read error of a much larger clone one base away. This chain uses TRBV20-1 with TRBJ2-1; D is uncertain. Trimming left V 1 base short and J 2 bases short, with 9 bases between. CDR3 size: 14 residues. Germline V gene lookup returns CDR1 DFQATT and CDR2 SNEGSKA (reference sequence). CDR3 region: CSARGGAAYNEQFF. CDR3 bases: TGCAGTGCTAGAGGTGGCGCTGCCTACAATGAGCAGTTCTTC.

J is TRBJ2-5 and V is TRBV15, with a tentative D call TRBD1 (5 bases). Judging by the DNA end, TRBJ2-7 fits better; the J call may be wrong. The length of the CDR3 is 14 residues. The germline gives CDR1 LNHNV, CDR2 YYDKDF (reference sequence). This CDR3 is CATSRDRATHEQYF. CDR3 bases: TGTGCCACCAGCAGAGACAGGGCAACCCACGAGCAGTACTTC.

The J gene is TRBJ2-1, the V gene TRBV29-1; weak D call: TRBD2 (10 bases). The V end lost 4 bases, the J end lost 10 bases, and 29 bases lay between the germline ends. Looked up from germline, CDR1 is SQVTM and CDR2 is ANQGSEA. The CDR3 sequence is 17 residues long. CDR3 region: CSVGEGTGLAGVNEQFF. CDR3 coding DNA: TGCAGCGTTGGAGAAGGGACAGGGCTAGCGGGAGTAAACGAGCAGTTCTTC.

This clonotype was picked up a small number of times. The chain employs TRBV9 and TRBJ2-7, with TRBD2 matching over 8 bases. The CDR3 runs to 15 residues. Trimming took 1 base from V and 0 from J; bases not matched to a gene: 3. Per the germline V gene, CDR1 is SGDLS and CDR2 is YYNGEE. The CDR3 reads CASSVTGTSSYEQYF. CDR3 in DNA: TGTGCCAGCAGCGTAACCGGGACTAGCTCCTACGAGCAGTACTTC.

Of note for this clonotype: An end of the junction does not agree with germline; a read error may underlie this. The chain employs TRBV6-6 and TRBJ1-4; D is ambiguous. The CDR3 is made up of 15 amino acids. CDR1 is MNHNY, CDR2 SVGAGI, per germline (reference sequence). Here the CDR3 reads CASSLQAATNEKPFF. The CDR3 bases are TGTGCCAGCAGCCTACAAGCGGCAACTAATGAAAAACCGTTTTTT.

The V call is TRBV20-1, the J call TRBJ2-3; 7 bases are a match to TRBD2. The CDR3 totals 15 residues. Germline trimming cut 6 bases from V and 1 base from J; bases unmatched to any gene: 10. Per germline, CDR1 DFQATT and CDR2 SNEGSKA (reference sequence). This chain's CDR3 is CSARRLAERTDTQYF. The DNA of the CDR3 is TGCAGTGCCCGGCGCCTAGCGGAGCGCACAGATACGCAGTATTTT.

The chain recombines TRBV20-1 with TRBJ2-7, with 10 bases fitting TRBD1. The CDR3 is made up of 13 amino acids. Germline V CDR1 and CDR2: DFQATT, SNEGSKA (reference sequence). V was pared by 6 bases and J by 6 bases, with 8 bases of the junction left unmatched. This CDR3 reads CSAAGQGHTEQYF. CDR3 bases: TGCAGTGCCGCGGGACAGGGGCACACCGAGCAGTACTTC.

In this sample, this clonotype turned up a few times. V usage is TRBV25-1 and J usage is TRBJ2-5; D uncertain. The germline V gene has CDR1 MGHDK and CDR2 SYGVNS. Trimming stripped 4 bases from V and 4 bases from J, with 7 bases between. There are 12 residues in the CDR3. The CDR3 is CASSVFGETQYF. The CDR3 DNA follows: TGTGCCAGCAGTGTGTTTGGAGAGACCCAGTACTTC. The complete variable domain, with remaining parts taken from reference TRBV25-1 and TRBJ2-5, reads EADIYQTPRYLVIGTGKKITLECSQTMGHDKMYWYQQDPGMELHLIHYSYGVNSTEKGDLSSESTVSRIRTEHFPLTLESARPSHTSQYLCASSVFGETQYFGPGTRLLVL.

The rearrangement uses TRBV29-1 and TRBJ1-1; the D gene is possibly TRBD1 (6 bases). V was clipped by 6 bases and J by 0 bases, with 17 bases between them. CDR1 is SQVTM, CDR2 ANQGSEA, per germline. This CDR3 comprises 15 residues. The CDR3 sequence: CSVPKAGTMNTEAFF. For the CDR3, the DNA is TGCAGCGTGCCCAAAGCCGGGACAATGAACACTGAAGCTTTCTTT.

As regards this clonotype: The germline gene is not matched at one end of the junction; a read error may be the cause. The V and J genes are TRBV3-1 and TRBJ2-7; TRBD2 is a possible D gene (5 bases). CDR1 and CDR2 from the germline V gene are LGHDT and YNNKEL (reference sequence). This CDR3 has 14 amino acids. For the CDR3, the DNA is TGTGCCAGCAGCCAAATAAGCGGCTCCTACAAGCAGTACTTC. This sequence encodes CASSQISGSYKQYF.

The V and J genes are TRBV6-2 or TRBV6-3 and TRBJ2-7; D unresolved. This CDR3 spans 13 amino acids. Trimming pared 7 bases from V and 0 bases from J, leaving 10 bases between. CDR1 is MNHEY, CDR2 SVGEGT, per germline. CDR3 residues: CASNSGNSYEQYF. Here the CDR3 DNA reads TGTGCCAGCAATTCAGGCAACTCCTACGAGCAGTACTTC.

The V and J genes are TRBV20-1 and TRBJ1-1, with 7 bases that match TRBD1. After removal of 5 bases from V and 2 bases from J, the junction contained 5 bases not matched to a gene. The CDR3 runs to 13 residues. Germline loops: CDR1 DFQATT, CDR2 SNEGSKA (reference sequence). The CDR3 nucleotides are TGCAGTGCTCCGACAGGGCGTAACACTGAAGCTTTCTTT. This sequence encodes CSAPTGRNTEAFF.

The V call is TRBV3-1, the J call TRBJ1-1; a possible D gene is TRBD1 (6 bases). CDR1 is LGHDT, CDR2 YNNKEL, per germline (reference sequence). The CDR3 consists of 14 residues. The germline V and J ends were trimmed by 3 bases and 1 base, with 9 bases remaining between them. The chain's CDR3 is CASSHQGSNTEAFF. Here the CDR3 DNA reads TGTGCCAGCAGCCATCAGGGGTCGAACACTGAAGCTTTCTTT.

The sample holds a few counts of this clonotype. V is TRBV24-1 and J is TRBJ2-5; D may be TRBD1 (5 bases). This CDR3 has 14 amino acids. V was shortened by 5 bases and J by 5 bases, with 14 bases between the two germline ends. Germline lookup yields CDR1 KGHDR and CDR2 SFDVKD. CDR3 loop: CATSGRTTGETQYF. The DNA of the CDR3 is TGTGCCACCAGTGGGCGGACAACCGGGGAGACCCAGTACTTC.